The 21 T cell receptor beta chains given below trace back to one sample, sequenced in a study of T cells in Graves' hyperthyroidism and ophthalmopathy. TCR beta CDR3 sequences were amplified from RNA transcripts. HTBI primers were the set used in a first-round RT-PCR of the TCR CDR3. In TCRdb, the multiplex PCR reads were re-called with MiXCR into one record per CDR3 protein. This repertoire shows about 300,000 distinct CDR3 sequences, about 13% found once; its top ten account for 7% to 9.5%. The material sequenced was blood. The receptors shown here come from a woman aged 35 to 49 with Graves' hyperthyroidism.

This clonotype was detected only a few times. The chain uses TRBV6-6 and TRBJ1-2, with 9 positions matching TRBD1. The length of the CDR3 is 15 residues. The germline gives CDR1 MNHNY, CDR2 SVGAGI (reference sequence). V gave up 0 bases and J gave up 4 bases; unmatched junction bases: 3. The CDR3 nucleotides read TGTGCCAGCAGTTACTCCGGGACAGGGACCTATGGCTACACCTTC. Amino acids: CASSYSGTGTYGYTF.

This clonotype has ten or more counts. The CDR3 region has the DNA TGTGCCAGCAGTGAAGCGCGCACCCTGGGTCCCGATCAGCCCCAGCATTTT. Protein: CASSEARTLGPDQPQHF. The chain employs TRBV2 and TRBJ1-5; no reliable D call. V lost 0 bases to trimming and J lost 5 bases, with 17 bases between them. Germline V lookup: CDR1 SNHLY, CDR2 FYNNEI. The CDR3 has 17 amino acids.

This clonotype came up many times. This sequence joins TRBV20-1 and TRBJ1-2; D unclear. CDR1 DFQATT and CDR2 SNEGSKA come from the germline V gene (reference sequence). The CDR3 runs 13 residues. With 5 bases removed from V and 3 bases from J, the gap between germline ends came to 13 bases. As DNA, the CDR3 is TGCAGTGCTGGATCAGACGGCGACTATGGCTACACCTTC. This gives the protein CSAGSDGDYGYTF.

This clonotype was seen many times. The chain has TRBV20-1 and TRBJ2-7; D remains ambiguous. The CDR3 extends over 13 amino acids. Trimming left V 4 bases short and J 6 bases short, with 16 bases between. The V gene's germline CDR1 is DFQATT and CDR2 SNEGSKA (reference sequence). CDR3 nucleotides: TGCAGTGCTATAAGCACCGGCAAGTCCGAGCAGTACTTC. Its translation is CSAISTGKSEQYF.

CDR3 sequence: CASWTGAQPQHF. The DNA for the CDR3 is TGTGCCAGCTGGACAGGGGCTCAGCCCCAGCATTTT. The chain is built from TRBV10-3 and TRBJ1-5; 9 nucleotides match TRBD1. Unmatched junction bases numbered 4, after V lost 10 bases and J lost 6 bases. CDR3 length: 12 residues. CDR1 is ENHRY and CDR2 is SYGVKD in the germline V gene.

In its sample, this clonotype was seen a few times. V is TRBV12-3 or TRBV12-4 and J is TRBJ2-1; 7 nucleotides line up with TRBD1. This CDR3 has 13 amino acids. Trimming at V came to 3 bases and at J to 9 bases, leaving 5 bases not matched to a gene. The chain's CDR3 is CASSFRQGGEQFF. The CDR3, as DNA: TGTGCCAGCAGTTTTCGACAGGGCGGTGAGCAGTTCTTC.

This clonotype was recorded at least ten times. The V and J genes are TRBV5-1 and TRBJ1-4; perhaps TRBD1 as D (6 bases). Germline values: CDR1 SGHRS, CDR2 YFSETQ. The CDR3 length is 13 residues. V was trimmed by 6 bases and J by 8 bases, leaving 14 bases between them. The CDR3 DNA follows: TGCGCCAGCACCTACACAGGGCCAGAAAAACTGTTTTTT. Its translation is CASTYTGPEKLFF. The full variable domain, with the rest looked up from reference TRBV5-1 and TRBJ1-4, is KAGVTQTPRYLIKTRGQQVTLSCSPISGHRSVSWYQQTPGQGLQFLFEYFSETQRNKGNFPGRFSGRQFSNSRSEMNVSTLELGDSALYLCASTYTGPEKLFFGSGTQLSVL.

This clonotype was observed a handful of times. CDR3 in DNA: TGTGCCATCAGTCGAGAGTCTGGGGCCAACGTCCTGACTTTC. It specifies CAISRESGANVLTF. The chain recombines TRBV10-3 with TRBJ2-6; D gene uncertain. The germline CDR1 and CDR2 sequences are ENHRY and SYGVKD. CDR3 length equals 14 residues. V lost 5 bases to trimming and J lost 1 base, with 6 bases between them.

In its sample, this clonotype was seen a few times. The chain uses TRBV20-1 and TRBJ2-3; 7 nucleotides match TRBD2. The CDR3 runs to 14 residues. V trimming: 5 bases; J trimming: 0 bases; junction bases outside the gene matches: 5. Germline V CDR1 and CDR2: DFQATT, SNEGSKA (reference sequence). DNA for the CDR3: TGCAGTGCTGGTAGCGGGCGAAGCACAGATACGCAGTATTTT. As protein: CSAGSGRSTDTQYF.

The CDR3 region has the DNA TGTGCCAGTAGCGGGAGCGCCCTAGATACGCAGTATTTT. Residues: CASSGSALDTQYF. The chain joins TRBV19 to TRBJ2-3; TRBD2 might be the D (6 bases). V lost 6 bases and J lost 5, with 12 bases in between. The CDR3 runs to 13 residues. The V gene's germline CDR1 is LNHDA and CDR2 SQIVND (reference sequence).

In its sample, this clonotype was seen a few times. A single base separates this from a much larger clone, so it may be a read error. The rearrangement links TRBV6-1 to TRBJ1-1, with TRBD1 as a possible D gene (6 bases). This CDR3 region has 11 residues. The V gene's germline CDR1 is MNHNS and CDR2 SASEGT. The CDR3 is CASNRGAEALF. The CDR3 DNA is TGTGCCAGCAACCGGGGGGCTGAAGCTCTCTTT.

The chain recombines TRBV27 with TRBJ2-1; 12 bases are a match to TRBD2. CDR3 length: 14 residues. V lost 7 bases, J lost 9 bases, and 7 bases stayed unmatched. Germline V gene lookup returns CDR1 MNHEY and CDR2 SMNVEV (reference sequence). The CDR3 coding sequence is TGTGCCAGCACCGGGCTAGCGGGAGGGGGTGAGCAGTTCTTC. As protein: CASTGLAGGGEQFF.

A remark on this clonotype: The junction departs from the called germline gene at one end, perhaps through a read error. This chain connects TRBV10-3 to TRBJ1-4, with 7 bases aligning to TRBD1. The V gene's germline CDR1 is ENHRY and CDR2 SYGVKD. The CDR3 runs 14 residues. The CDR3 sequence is CASSQQGTNEKLFF. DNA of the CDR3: TGTGCCAGCAGTCAACAGGGGACTAATGAAAAACTGTTTTTT.

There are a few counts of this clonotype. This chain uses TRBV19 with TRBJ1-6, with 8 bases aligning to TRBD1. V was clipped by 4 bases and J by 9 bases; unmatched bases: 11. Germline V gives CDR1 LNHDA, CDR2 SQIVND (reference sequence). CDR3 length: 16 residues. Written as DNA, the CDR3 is TGTGCCAGTAGTACCGACGGACAGGGATCGGGTTCACCCCTCCACTTT. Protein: CASSTDGQGSGSPLHF.

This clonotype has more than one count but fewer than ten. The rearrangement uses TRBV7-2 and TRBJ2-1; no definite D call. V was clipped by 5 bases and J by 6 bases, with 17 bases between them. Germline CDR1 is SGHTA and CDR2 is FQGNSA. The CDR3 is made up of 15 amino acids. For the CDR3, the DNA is TGTGCCAGCAGCACCGGGTGGCTGCGCCTCAATGAGCAGTTCTTC. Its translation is CASSTGWLRLNEQFF.

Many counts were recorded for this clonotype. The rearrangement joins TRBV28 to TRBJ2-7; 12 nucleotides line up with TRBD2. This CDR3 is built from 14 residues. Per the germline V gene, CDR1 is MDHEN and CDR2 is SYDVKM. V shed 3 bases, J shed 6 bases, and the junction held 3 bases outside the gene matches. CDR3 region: CASSFGLAGIEQYF. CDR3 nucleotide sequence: TGTGCCAGCAGTTTTGGACTAGCGGGGATCGAGCAGTACTTC. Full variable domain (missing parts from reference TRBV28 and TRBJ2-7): DVKVTQSSRYLVKRTGEKVFLECVQDMDHENMFWYRQDPGLGLRLIYFSYDVKMKEKGDIPEGYSVSREKKERFSLILESASTNQTSMYLCASSFGLAGIEQYFGPGTRLTVT.

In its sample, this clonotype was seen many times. The CDR3 protein is CASSSLSTGKYGYTF. The DNA for the CDR3 is TGTGCCAGCAGCTCCCTTTCGACAGGGAAATATGGCTACACCTTC. The rearrangement links TRBV3-1 to TRBJ1-2, with 7 bases that match TRBD1. V shed 5 bases, J shed 5 bases, and the junction held 11 bases outside the gene matches. CDR3 length: 15 amino acids. Germline CDR1 and CDR2: LGHDT and YNNKEL (reference sequence).

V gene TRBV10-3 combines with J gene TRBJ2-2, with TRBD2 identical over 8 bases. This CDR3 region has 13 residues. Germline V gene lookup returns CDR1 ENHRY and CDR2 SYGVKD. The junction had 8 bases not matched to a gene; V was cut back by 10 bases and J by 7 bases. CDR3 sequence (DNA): TGTGCCACGGGTCAGCGGGAGAGCGGGGAGCTGTTTTTT. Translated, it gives CATGQRESGELFF.

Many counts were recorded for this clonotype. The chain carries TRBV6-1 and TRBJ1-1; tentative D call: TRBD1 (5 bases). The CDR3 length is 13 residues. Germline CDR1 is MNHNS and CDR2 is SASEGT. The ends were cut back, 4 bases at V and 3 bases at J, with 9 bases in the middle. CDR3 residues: CASSARGDTEAFF. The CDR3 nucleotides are TGTGCCAGCAGTGCCAGAGGGGACACTGAAGCTTTCTTT.

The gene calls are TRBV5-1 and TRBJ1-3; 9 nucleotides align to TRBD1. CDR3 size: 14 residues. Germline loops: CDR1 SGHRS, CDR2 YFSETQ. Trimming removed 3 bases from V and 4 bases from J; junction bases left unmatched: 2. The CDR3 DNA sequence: TGCGCCAGCAGCTCGGGACAGGGAGGAAACACCATATATTTT. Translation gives CASSSGQGGNTIYF.

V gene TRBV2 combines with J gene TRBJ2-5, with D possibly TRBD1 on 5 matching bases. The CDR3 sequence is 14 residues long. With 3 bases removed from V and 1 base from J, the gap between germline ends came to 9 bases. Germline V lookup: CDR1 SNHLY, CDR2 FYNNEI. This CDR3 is CASSDGRAQETQYF. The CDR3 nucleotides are TGTGCCAGCAGTGACGGCAGGGCCCAAGAGACCCAGTACTTC.